The next 6 T cell receptor beta chains were all read from a single sample in a study of neurological immune-mediated disorders. The sample's time point: technical triplicate 3. MiXCR, applied by TCRdb to the 5' RACE reads, yields one record per CDR3 protein. Altogether approximately 40,000 distinct CDR3 sequences are present, 20% to 25% being singletons, with the ten largest covering roughly 4%. Sequenced: PBMCs. These receptors all stem from a man aged 55 to 70 with HTLV-1-associated myelopathy (HAM/TSP).

In its sample, this clonotype was seen many times. V and J are TRBV12-3 or TRBV12-4 and TRBJ2-2; TRBD1 matches 10 bases. The trim removed 6 bases at V and 5 bases at J, leaving 9 bases unmatched. The CDR3 has 16 amino acids. CDR3 DNA sequence: TGTGCCAGCAGCTACGGACAGGGGGGAAGGACCGGGGAGCTGTTTTTT. It is translated as CASSYGQGGRTGELFF.

A word on this clonotype: A much larger clone differs by one base, so this may be a read error. The V call is TRBV5-5, the J call TRBJ2-5, with D possibly TRBD2 on 6 matching bases. The germline V gene encodes CDR1 SGHKS and CDR2 YYEKEE (reference sequence). There are 15 residues in the CDR3. Trimming removed 0 bases at V and 4 bases at J, with 13 bases between. The CDR3 protein is CASSLDPGGGETQYF. For the CDR3, the DNA is TGTGCCAGCAGCTTGGATCCCGGGGGAGGAGAGACCCAGTACTTC.

The chain is built from TRBV2 and TRBJ1-1; D is unresolved. V was clipped by 3 bases and J by 1 base, with 6 bases between them. This CDR3 has 13 amino acids. CDR1 SNHLY and CDR2 FYNNEI come from the germline V gene. Here the CDR3 reads CASSELENTEAFF. The CDR3 DNA reads as TGTGCCAGCAGTGAGCTAGAGAACACTGAAGCTTTCTTT.

V gene TRBV19 combines with J gene TRBJ2-3; 7 nucleotides agree with TRBD2. Unmatched junction bases numbered 1, after V lost 3 bases and J lost 1 base. Germline-derived CDR1 and CDR2 are LNHDA and SQIVND (reference sequence). CDR3 length: 14 amino acids. CDR3 nucleotide sequence: TGTGCCAGTAGTATGGGGGGGGGCACAGATACGCAGTATTTT. Its translation: CASSMGGGTDTQYF.

This chain joins TRBV10-3 and TRBJ2-2, with 8 bases that match TRBD1. The CDR3 consists of 14 residues. The J segment lost 6 bases and the V segment lost 2 bases, leaving 2 bases of the junction unmatched. CDR1 is ENHRY, CDR2 SYGVKD, per germline. The chain's CDR3 is CAISEGRGPGELFF. The CDR3 nucleotides are TGTGCCATCAGTGAGGGCAGGGGGCCCGGGGAGCTGTTTTTT.

This clonotype appeared many times. The gene calls are TRBV5-1 and TRBJ2-3, with 7 bases matching TRBD2. V dropped 4 bases and J dropped 5; count of bases not matched to a gene: 10. Germline assignment: CDR1 SGHRS and CDR2 YFSETQ. The CDR3 loop spans 15 amino acids. This CDR3 reads CASSPTAGGGDTQYF. Written as DNA, the CDR3 is TGCGCCAGCAGCCCGACGGCAGGCGGGGGAGATACGCAGTATTTT.